This T cell receptor beta chain appears in the sequencing data of a study of CD8 T cells in Susac syndrome. Reverse transcription of roughly 0.5 to 1 ug RNA was carried out with random hexamers. The CDR3 of TCR beta was amplified by immunoSEQ multiplex PCR across 54 Vbeta and 13 Jbeta. Using its own MiXCR run on the immunoSEQ multiplex PCR reads, TCRdb lists one record per CDR3 protein. The sample yields around 270,000 distinct CDR3 sequences, about 82% seen once. CD8+ and CD4+ T cells taken from blood had their TCR beta sequenced. The CD8+ and CD4+ T cells were isolated magnetically using a negative isolation approach, whereas the TEMRA cells were enriched by FACS. Germline loops: CDR1 MDHEN, CDR2 SYDVKM. V was clipped by 11 bases and J by 4 bases, with 13 bases between them. This CDR3 contains 12 residues.

The rearrangement joins TRBV28 to TRBJ2-3; no definite D call. The sequence derives from a human donor with multiple sclerosis. The material sequenced was CD8+ T cells from PBMCs. CDR3: CAAGIGPDTQYF. The CDR3 nucleotides read TGTGCCGCCGGAATTGGGCCAGATACGCAGTATTTT.